These 9 T cell receptor beta chains originate from one sample sequenced in a study of T cell repertoires in cytomegalovirus infection. Each CDR3 protein gets one entry after TCRdb re-called the reads with MiXCR. The data show 200,000 to 250,000 distinct CDR3 sequences, about 23% seen once. Sequenced: CD8+ T cells from PBMCs. These receptor sequences come from a human donor in good health (CMV status not recorded). Some clones in this sample may be carry-over from other donors' samples.

The chain uses TRBV15 and TRBJ2-1; D not certain. CDR3 length: 15 amino acids. Germline V gene lookup returns CDR1 LNHNV and CDR2 YYDKDF (reference sequence). V lost 5 bases and J 2 bases, leaving 13 bases between the germline ends. The CDR3 sequence: CATSLAPVTYNEQFF. The CDR3 DNA reads TGTGCCACCAGCCTCGCCCCCGTGACCTACAATGAGCAGTTCTTC.

This clonotype has only a few counts. V is TRBV20-1 and J is TRBJ2-7; D gene ambiguous. Trimming pared 0 bases from V and 2 bases from J, leaving 17 bases between. Germline lookup yields CDR1 DFQATT and CDR2 SNEGSKA (reference sequence). CDR3 size: 16 residues. CDR3 sequence (DNA): TGCAGTGCTAGAGATCGAGTATGGACCGATCCCTACGAGCAGTACTTC. It is translated as CSARDRVWTDPYEQYF.

This clonotype was recorded at least ten times. The rearrangement links TRBV7-9 to TRBJ2-7, with a tentative D call TRBD1 (6 bases). The V end lost 5 bases, the J end lost 3 bases, and 14 bases lay between the germline ends. CDR1 SEHNR and CDR2 FQNEAQ come from the germline V gene (reference sequence). The CDR3 length is 14 residues. The CDR3 region is CASSPVGAYYEQYF. CDR3 DNA sequence: TGTGCCAGCAGCCCGGTGGGGGCTTACTACGAGCAGTACTTC.

V is TRBV9 and J is TRBJ1-5; D perhaps matches TRBD1 (5 bases). This CDR3 spans 14 amino acids. Trimming left V 0 bases short and J 4 bases short, with 8 bases between. Germline lookup yields CDR1 SGDLS and CDR2 YYNGEE. Here the CDR3 reads CASSVEAGNQPQHF. The CDR3 DNA reads as TGTGCCAGCAGCGTAGAGGCAGGGAATCAGCCCCAGCATTTT. Supplemented by reference TRBV9 and TRBJ1-5, the full variable domain reads DSGVTQTPKHLITATGQRVTLRCSPRSGDLSVYWYQQSLDQGLQFLIQYYNGEERAKGNILERFSAQQFPDLHSELNLSSLELGDSALYFCASSVEAGNQPQHFGDGTRLSIL.

This chain connects TRBV28 to TRBJ2-1; 14 bases map to TRBD2. The CDR3 is 14 amino acids. Per the germline V gene, CDR1 is MDHEN and CDR2 is SYDVKM. With V trimmed by 10 bases and J by 8 bases, 7 bases remained unmatched. CDR3 in DNA: TGTGCCACCTTCGGGACTAGCGGGGGAGATGAGCAGTTCTTC. This codes for CATFGTSGGDEQFF.

This clonotype turned up a few times. The rearrangement links TRBV5-4 to TRBJ1-1; 7 nucleotides line up with TRBD1. After removal of 3 bases from V and 3 bases from J, the junction contained 5 bases not matched to a gene. The germline V gene encodes CDR1 SGHNT and CDR2 YYREEE (reference sequence). The CDR3 runs to 14 residues. The CDR3 DNA reads TGTGCCAGCAGCTCCACAGGGGTGGACACTGAAGCTTTCTTT. Encoded protein: CASSSTGVDTEAFF.

The chain is built from TRBV28 and TRBJ1-2; 8 positions agree with TRBD1. The V gene's germline CDR1 is MDHEN and CDR2 SYDVKM. Unmatched junction bases numbered 13, after V lost 8 bases and J lost 8 bases. The CDR3 sequence is 14 residues long. In DNA, the CDR3 is TGTGCCAGCTGCTTAGCCCGGACAGGGTACGGCTACACCTTC. Protein product: CASCLARTGYGYTF.

The chain links TRBV29-1 to TRBJ2-1, with unresolved D. CDR1 and CDR2 (germline): SQVTM, ANQGSEA. This CDR3 has 13 residues. Deletions cut 3 bases from V and 6 bases from J, with 12 bases between. CDR3 amino acids: CSVDPVGTNEQFF. For the CDR3, the DNA is TGCAGCGTTGATCCGGTGGGTACCAATGAGCAGTTCTTC.

This clonotype was detected only a few times. V is TRBV2 and J is TRBJ2-1; D is possibly TRBD1 (5 bases). Trimming removed 4 bases from V and 5 bases from J, with 9 bases in between. The length of the CDR3 is 13 residues. Germline V CDR1 and CDR2: SNHLY, FYNNEI. CDR3 sequence (DNA): TGTGCCAGCAGTGGGACAAGCGACAATGAGCAGTTCTTC. It specifies CASSGTSDNEQFF.